This entry is about one TCR beta chain. Its antigen is unknown. Per-base quality was not reported, and no clone a single base away is much larger than it. Donors were healthy HIV-negative adults with no recently reported acute infections or vaccinations. Only Caucasian adults living in Nashville, Tennessee, USA were represented among the donors. CD4+ T cells were enriched by magnetic negative selection, after which naive cells were positively selected on CD45RA and the negative fraction was taken as the memory subset. After blood collection by leukapheresis, PBMCs were isolated using Ficoll-Histopaque density gradient centrifugation and then cryopreserved in the vapor phase of liquid nitrogen. Analytical flow cytometry was used to check the purity and quantity of every magnetically sorted T cell population. Genomic DNA was isolated from each sorted fraction and quantified by UV absorbance on a Nanodrop 2000c.

TCR CDR3 regions were amplified from genomic DNA by multiplex PCR using the deep immunoSEQ assay. Extracted genomic DNA from each cell subset was distributed evenly across all wells of several immunoSEQ 96-well plates, and each plate was treated as a replicate. Each replicate PCR for sorted subsets received around 200 ng genomic DNA, equal to roughly 33,000 T cell genomes. Purified libraries were measured with a Qubit 3.0 fluorometer, size-checked on a Bioanalyzer 2100, and measured again with the KAPA Library Quantification kit. Every immunoSEQ 96-well plate was sequenced on a separate single-read 150-cycle Illumina NextSeq 550 flow cell. Processing in the source paper ran as follows. Because the immunoSEQ output included only junctional sequences and no quality scores, the filtering could not be the same as the filtering used for full-length reads. Sequences were annotated with PyIR, a Python wrapper for IgBLAST v1.9, using IMGT germline references to assign V/J genes and CDR3. Reads with weak V/J assignments (E-value above 1e-6), missing CDR3, stop codons, out-of-frame junctions, or ambiguous translated residues were removed. V3J clonotypes were defined by identical inferred V gene, J gene, and CDR3 amino acid sequence. The percentage overlap between two repertoires was calculated by dividing the number of shared unique clonotypes by the size of the smaller repertoire. Richness of each repertoire was evaluated using RTK rarefaction, the Chao1 estimator, and Recon v2.1 estimates of unobserved clonotypes. OLGA was used to compute generation probabilities for all TCRbeta clonotypes that the gDNA method yielded from a handful of donors. Entries here come from immuneACCESS through TCRdb and include only in-frame sequences with V and J called. Some clones fail to appear in such tables; in the studies checked, an unresolved V gene covers under half of the shortfall, and the cause of the remainder is unknown. V and J calls and clone size come straight from that table; D and trimming were deduced from the DNA. Across this sample there are some 2,500,000 clones, with roughly 93% seen only once. Roughly 0.36% of the sample goes to the ten largest clones.

The sample comes from a study of shared clonotypes between healthy human individuals (dated by TCRdb to about 2020). About the study as a whole: A few men and a couple of women, aged 18 to 49 years, made up the cohort. For each donor, three plates each were used for CD4 naive and CD4 memory, two plates were used for CD8 naive, and one plate was used for CD8 memory. To estimate repertoire size and how much clonotype sharing occurs between individuals, the study deeply sequenced the blood TCR repertoires of several healthy adults. To increase sequencing depth and limit assay-specific biases, TCR repertoire library preparation and sequencing were carried out by different laboratories using diverse techniques. Between about 0.85 and 10 billion PBMCs per donor were obtained by leukapheresis. The investigation overall reported the following: Larger estimated clonotype richness was generally found for naive subsets than for memory subsets. Because the study included a small number of donors, the genetic and exposure-history diversity represented was limited. Sampling was limited to blood, and TCR repertoires in tissue likely differ from TCR repertoires in blood. Clonotypes shared by all four sorted-subset donors showed higher generation probabilities than non-shared clonotypes. Rarefaction of sorted-subset datasets indicated incomplete sequencing despite the large sequencing depth. Based on pairwise subsampling, the degree of clonotype sharing among donors was expected to be affected by sequencing depth. When several donors were compared, the shared fraction of clonotypes was about 5% for naive CD4, 3.5% for naive CD8, 2% to 2.5% for memory CD4, and about 0.36% for memory CD8.

Clipping removes 3 bases from V and 6 bases from J, with 5 as the unmatched junction base count. CDR1 SGHRS and CDR2 YFSETQ are derived from the germline V gene. Reading from cysteine to phenylalanine, the CDR3 counts 13 amino acids. The read is trimmed to its CDR3 DNA, 39 bases read in frame from base 1. The V gene is TRBV5-1 and the J gene is TRBJ2-7; 8 bases in between match TRBD2. The source of this sequence is a young man in good health. Some clones in this sample may be carry-over from other donors' samples. Material for sequencing was naive CD4+ T cells from PBMCs. Sample cell subset or site, as interpreted from the label and publication: CD45RA+ positively selected. At the DNA level, the sequence is TGCGCCAGCAGCTCCCCGGGGGGGTCCGAGCAGTACTTC. The translation is CASSSPGGSEQYF.